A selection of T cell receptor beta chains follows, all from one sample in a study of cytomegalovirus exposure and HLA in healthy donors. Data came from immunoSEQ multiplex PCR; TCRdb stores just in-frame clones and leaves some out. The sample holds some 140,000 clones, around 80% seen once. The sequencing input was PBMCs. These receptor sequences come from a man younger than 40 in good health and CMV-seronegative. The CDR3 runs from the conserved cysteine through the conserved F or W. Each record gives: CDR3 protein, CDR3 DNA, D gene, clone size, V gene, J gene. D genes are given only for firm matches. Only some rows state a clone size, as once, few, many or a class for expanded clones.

CDR3 protein: CASSHLPEAGSQYF; CDR3 DNA: TGCGCCAGCAGCCACCTCCCTGAAGCGGGGAGCCAGTACTTC; D gene: TRBD2; clone size: -; V gene: TRBV5-1; J gene: TRBJ2-5
CDR3 protein: CAILRPGEDNYGYTF; CDR3 DNA: TGTGCCATCCTTAGGCCGGGGGAGGATAACTATGGCTACACCTTC; D gene: -; clone size: -; V gene: TRBV10-3; J gene: TRBJ1-2
CDR3 protein: CASSAAGGITEAFF; CDR3 DNA: TGTGCCAGCAGTGCGGCAGGGGGCATCACTGAAGCTTTCTTT; D gene: TRBD1; clone size: -; V gene: TRBV28; J gene: TRBJ1-1
CDR3 protein: CASSQYATAGNGYTF; CDR3 DNA: TGCGCCAGCAGCCAATATGCGACAGCGGGCAATGGCTACACCTTC; D gene: -; clone size: -; V gene: TRBV4-3; J gene: TRBJ1-2
CDR3 protein: CASRLGLQNEQFF; CDR3 DNA: TGTGCCAGCAGGTTGGGACTGCAGAATGAGCAGTTCTTC; D gene: -; clone size: -; V gene: TRBV28; J gene: TRBJ2-1
CDR3 protein: CASSLIGLAGYNEQFF; CDR3 DNA: TGTGCCAGCAGCTTAATCGGACTAGCGGGGTACAATGAGCAGTTCTTC; D gene: TRBD2; clone size: -; V gene: TRBV5-6; J gene: TRBJ2-1
CDR3 protein: CASQGWGQPQHF; CDR3 DNA: TGTGCCAGCCAGGGTTGGGGTCAGCCCCAGCATTTT; D gene: -; clone size: -; V gene: TRBV2; J gene: TRBJ1-5
CDR3 protein: CASSLQLASNEQFF; CDR3 DNA: TGTGCCAGCAGTCTCCAACTAGCATCCAATGAGCAGTTCTTC; D gene: -; clone size: once; V gene: TRBV28; J gene: TRBJ2-1
CDR3 protein: CASSLVLAGETQYF; CDR3 DNA: TGCGCCAGCAGCTTGGTCCTAGCGGGCGAGACCCAGTACTTC; D gene: TRBD2; clone size: -; V gene: TRBV5-1; J gene: TRBJ2-5
CDR3 protein: CASSQSYRGQETQYF; CDR3 DNA: TGTGCCAGCAGCCAATCTTACAGGGGACAAGAGACCCAGTACTTC; D gene: TRBD1; clone size: once; V gene: TRBV4-2; J gene: TRBJ2-5
CDR3 protein: CASRLDRTSTDTQYF; CDR3 DNA: TGTGCCAGCAGACTCGACAGAACTAGCACAGATACGCAGTATTTT; D gene: -; clone size: -; V gene: TRBV2; J gene: TRBJ2-3
CDR3 protein: CASSLQVSSTDTQYF; CDR3 DNA: TGCGCCAGCAGCTTACAGGTATCTAGCACAGATACGCAGTATTTT; D gene: -; clone size: -; V gene: TRBV5-1; J gene: TRBJ2-3
CDR3 protein: CASSLTGRGSPLHF; CDR3 DNA: TGTGCCAGCAGTTTAACGGGGAGAGGTTCACCCCTCCACTTT; D gene: -; clone size: -; V gene: TRBV27; J gene: TRBJ1-6
CDR3 protein: CASSYAGQASEAFF; CDR3 DNA: TGTGCCAGCAGTTATGCTGGTCAGGCGTCTGAAGCTTTCTTT; D gene: -; clone size: few; V gene: TRBV6-5; J gene: TRBJ1-1
CDR3 protein: CASSLGLAGSHYEQYF; CDR3 DNA: TGTGCCAGCAGCTTGGGGCTAGCGGGTTCCCACTACGAGCAGTACTTC; D gene: TRBD2; clone size: -; V gene: TRBV5-7; J gene: TRBJ2-7
CDR3 protein: CASSSTGGNYEQYF; CDR3 DNA: TGCGCCAGCAGCTCCACAGGGGGGAACTACGAGCAGTACTTC; D gene: TRBD1; clone size: few; V gene: TRBV5-1; J gene: TRBJ2-7
CDR3 protein: CASSFGTGAPQGQYF; CDR3 DNA: TGTGCCAGCAGTTTTGGGACAGGCGCCCCCCAGGGGCAGTACTTC; D gene: TRBD1; clone size: -; V gene: TRBV28; J gene: TRBJ2-7
CDR3 protein: CASSPDRGLGGELFF; CDR3 DNA: TGTGCCAGCAGCCCCGACAGGGGGCTGGGCGGGGAGCTGTTTTTT; D gene: TRBD1; clone size: -; V gene: TRBV7-2; J gene: TRBJ2-2
CDR3 protein: CAIRQAGVGNEQYF; CDR3 DNA: TGTGCCATCAGGCAAGCGGGAGTCGGGAACGAGCAGTACTTC; D gene: TRBD2; clone size: -; V gene: TRBV10-3; J gene: TRBJ2-7
CDR3 protein: CASGRGGTSTDTQYF; CDR3 DNA: TGTGCCAGCGGAAGGGGGGGGACTAGCACAGATACGCAGTATTTT; D gene: -; clone size: -; V gene: TRBV28; J gene: TRBJ2-3
CDR3 protein: CASSSREKTQYF; CDR3 DNA: TGTGCCAGCAGTTCAAGGGAGAAGACCCAGTACTTC; D gene: -; clone size: few; V gene: TRBV27; J gene: TRBJ2-5
CDR3 protein: CASKPWHTTDTQYF; CDR3 DNA: TGTGCCAGCAAACCTTGGCACACCACAGATACGCAGTATTTT; D gene: -; clone size: -; V gene: TRBV28; J gene: TRBJ2-3
CDR3 protein: CASRDPGYYGYTF; CDR3 DNA: TGTGCCAGCAGGGACCCAGGGTACTATGGCTACACCTTC; D gene: -; clone size: -; V gene: TRBV28; J gene: TRBJ1-2
CDR3 protein: CASSRTGGVGQPQHF; CDR3 DNA: TGTGCCAGCAGCAGGACAGGGGGCGTCGGCCAGCCCCAGCATTTT; D gene: TRBD1; clone size: few; V gene: TRBV7-9; J gene: TRBJ1-5
CDR3 protein: CASSSGLAGQQYF; CDR3 DNA: TGTGCCAGCAGTTCCGGACTAGCGGGCCAGCAGTACTTC; D gene: TRBD2; clone size: -; V gene: TRBV28; J gene: TRBJ2-7
CDR3 protein: CASRIGLAGAFEQFF; CDR3 DNA: TGTGCCAGCCGAATCGGACTAGCGGGAGCATTTGAGCAGTTCTTC; D gene: TRBD2; clone size: -; V gene: TRBV16; J gene: TRBJ2-1
CDR3 protein: CASSLDASINEQYF; CDR3 DNA: TGTGCCAGCAGCTTAGATGCTAGCATAAACGAGCAGTACTTC; D gene: -; clone size: -; V gene: TRBV7-2; J gene: TRBJ2-7
CDR3 protein: CASSSGTTSNTGELFF; CDR3 DNA: TGTGCCAGCTCAAGCGGGACTACCTCGAACACCGGGGAGCTGTTTTTT; D gene: TRBD2; clone size: -; V gene: TRBV28; J gene: TRBJ2-2